The entry below gives a single TCR beta chain sequence along with its context. This clone was seen once. It lacks a known antigen. No base quality information exists; no much larger clone differs at one position. The healthy controls were 37 blood donors, and the buffy coats of these donors were supplied by the Finnish Red Cross blood service. All TCR-sequenced material derived from peripheral blood: patient blood samples and healthy donor buffy coats. Ficoll-Hypaque gradient centrifugation was used to isolate peripheral blood mononuclear cells. CD4+ cells were magnetically purified from the buffy coats of healthy controls. Genomic DNA was extracted with the Gentra Puregene Cell and Tissue kit and quantified on a Qubit 2.0 fluorometer. TCRbeta rearrangements were sequenced from genomic DNA using the immunoSEQ assay at survey resolution. The authors processed their data as follows. In the TCR sequencing data, the lowest productive clonotype frequency that could be detected was 2.59 x 10-5. Only productive TCRbeta rearrangements, defined as complete and in-frame sequences, were included in the analyses. Clonality for each sample was calculated as Simpson clonality in the immunoSEQ Analyzer version 3.0. Clones were grouped by frequency into very rare, small, medium, large (1-20%) or hyperexpanded (>20%) categories. Generation probabilities were estimated with OLGA 1.2.3, V-gene circos plots were made with VDJtools, specificities were looked up in VDJdb, and CDR3 motifs were identified with GLIPH. Drawn from immuneACCESS, this table holds only the in-frame rearrangements with V and J called that TCRdb kept. Clones are partly lost; checked studies trace under half to an unresolved V gene and leave the rest unexplained. For V, J and clone size, that table is used; D and trimming come from the DNA. Recorded for this sample are 37,000 or so clones; about 81% of them occurred a single time. The top ten constitute approximately 0.32% of the sample.

This entry is derived from a study of STAT5B mutations in CD4+ large granular lymphocyte leukemia (dated by TCRdb to between 2021 and 2024). Broadly, across the study: Among the healthy controls, the CDR3 'QG' motif was associated with a particular HLA allele. TCRbeta repertoires of CD4+ T-cell large granular lymphocyte leukemia patients were compared with those of healthy blood donors. Flow cytometry on FACSCanto II or FACSVerse confirmed that purified fractions exceeded 95% purity among lymphocytes.

General conclusions and limits of the study: The main leukemic clonotypes were found to be private to each patient, although 25% of the main leukemic clonotypes were detected at low frequency in the non-leukemic repertoires of other patients. Data were not HLA-matched; higher clonality in CD4+ versus CD8+ T-LGLL could reflect the relatively small sample size. Greater clonality appeared to be present in CD4-sorted patient repertoires than in healthy CD4+ repertoires, and the difference was retained after the putative leukemic clones were removed. TRBV06-family usage was enriched among the top patient clones (8/27) compared with healthy controls (2/35).

According to the germline V gene, CDR1 reads SGHRS and CDR2 reads YFSETQ. Compared with germline, V lacks 8 bases and J lacks 3 bases; bases without a gene match: 6. The CDR3 covers 13 residues, taking in both the cysteine and the phenylalanine. Of all the DNA, just the CDR3 is kept, 39 bases in frame from base 1. Source material: CD4+ T cells from blood buffy coats. The chain is assembled from TRBV5-1 and TRBJ2-3, with TRBD1 matching 7 junction bases. The receptor's source is a human donor in good health. The DNA sequence is given as TGCGCCAGTACGACAGGGAGTACAGATACGCAGTATTTT. Its protein reads: CASTTGSTDTQYF.